This record concerns one TCR beta chain sequence. What it binds is unknown. With V trimmed by 6 bases and J by 5 bases, 10 bases remained unmatched. Looked up from germline, CDR1 is SGHTA and CDR2 is FQGNSA. This CDR3 comprises 15 residues. With a J-beta primer mix and a sample-barcoded 5' primer, a second PCR ran roughly 6 to 11 cycles. Researchers report that a template-switch adaptor with 12 random nucleotides tagged each cDNA molecule. A single record per CDR3 protein comes from TCRdb applying MiXCR to the 5' RACE reads. The table includes approximately 730,000 distinct CDR3 sequences, 53% detected once. The data stem from a study of blood T cells in healthy people across ages. Findings and caveats of the study: Whereas aged donors had fewer naive CD4+ cells, long-lived donors had more of them and higher diversity. Per-million-T-cell TCR beta diversity fell roughly linearly with age.

Each of the donors had ten milliliters of peripheral blood drawn into EDTA-treated Vacutainer tubes. Sequencing input: blood. The V call is TRBV7-2, the J call TRBJ2-7; 10 bases agree with TRBD2. The TCR sequence derives from a man aged 80 or over in good health. In nucleotides, the CDR3 is TGTGCCAGCAGTCTACAAGCGGGGGGGAATCACGAGCAGTACTTC. This encodes CASSLQAGGNHEQYF.